The 3 T cell receptor beta chains below were found in one sample sequenced in a study of T cells in localized non-small cell lung cancer. The method was immunoSEQ multiplex PCR; TCRdb's version includes in-frame clones alone and lacks a portion of them. The sample consists of roughly 26,000 clones, 88% of them appearing once. The material sequenced was peripheral blood, taken before any cancer treatment. These receptor sequences come from a female donor older than 55 with stage II squamous cell lung carcinoma.

The chain employs TRBV5-1 and TRBJ2-1, with unresolved D. CDR1 is SGHRS, CDR2 YFSETQ, per germline. CDR3 length: 13 amino acids. V was shortened by 4 bases and J by 3 bases, with 8 bases between the two germline ends. CDR3 sequence (DNA): TGCGCCAGCAGCCGTGACATCTACAATGAGCAGTTCTTC. Its protein product is CASSRDIYNEQFF.

The chain joins TRBV11-2 to TRBJ2-5, with D maybe TRBD1 (6 bases). This CDR3 region has 15 residues. Germline CDR1 is SGHAT and CDR2 is FQNNGV. Trimming shortened V by 7 bases and J by 7 bases, and 22 bases separated the two germline ends. For the CDR3, the DNA is TGTGCCAGCATCGACTCCAACAGGGTCCTCGGGACCCAGTACTTC. The encoded protein is CASIDSNRVLGTQYF.

This clone was observed once. The rearrangement uses TRBV6-7 and TRBJ1-2; 7 nucleotides agree with TRBD1. TRBV6-7 is recorded as an ORF, its role being uncertain. The ends lost 7 bases at V and 1 base at J; junction bases unmatched: 9. This CDR3 region has 15 residues. DNA of the CDR3: TGTGCCAGCAACTCAAAAAGGGGGCTTAACTATGGCTACACCTTC. Its protein is CASNSKRGLNYGYTF.